This record covers a single T cell receptor beta chain. This sample stems from a study of control samples from healthy donors and cancer patients. The CDR3 runs 14 residues. The germline gives CDR1 KGHSH, CDR2 LQKENI. Trimming at V came to 3 bases and at J to 5 bases, leaving 5 bases not matched to a gene. This table comes from immunoSEQ multiplex PCR, and its TCRdb copy is limited to in-frame clones, with some not included. Counted here are more than 25,000 clones, approximately 93% occurring once; the ten biggest clones make up about 7%. The TCR was taken from a man between 60 and 70 years old in good health. Sequencing used blood. The chain joins TRBV18 to TRBJ2-7, with TRBD1 matching 9 bases. In nucleotides, the CDR3 is TGTGCCAGCTCACCTCTGACAGGGGGAAACGAGCAGTACTTC. This sequence encodes CASSPLTGGNEQYF.